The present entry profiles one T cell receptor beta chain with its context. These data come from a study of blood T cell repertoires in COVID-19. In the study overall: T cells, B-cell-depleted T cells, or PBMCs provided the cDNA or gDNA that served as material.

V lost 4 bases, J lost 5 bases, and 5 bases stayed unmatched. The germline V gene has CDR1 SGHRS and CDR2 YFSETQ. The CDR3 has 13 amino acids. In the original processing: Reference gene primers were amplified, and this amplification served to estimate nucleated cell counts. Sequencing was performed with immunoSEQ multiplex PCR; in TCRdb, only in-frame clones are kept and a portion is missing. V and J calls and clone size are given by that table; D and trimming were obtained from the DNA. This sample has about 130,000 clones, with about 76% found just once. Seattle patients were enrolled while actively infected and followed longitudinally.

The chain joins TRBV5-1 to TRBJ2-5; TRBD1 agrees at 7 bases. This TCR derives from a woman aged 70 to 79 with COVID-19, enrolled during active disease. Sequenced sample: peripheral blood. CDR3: CASSGRGLETQYF. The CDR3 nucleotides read TGCGCCAGCAGCGGCAGGGGGTTGGAGACCCAGTACTTC.